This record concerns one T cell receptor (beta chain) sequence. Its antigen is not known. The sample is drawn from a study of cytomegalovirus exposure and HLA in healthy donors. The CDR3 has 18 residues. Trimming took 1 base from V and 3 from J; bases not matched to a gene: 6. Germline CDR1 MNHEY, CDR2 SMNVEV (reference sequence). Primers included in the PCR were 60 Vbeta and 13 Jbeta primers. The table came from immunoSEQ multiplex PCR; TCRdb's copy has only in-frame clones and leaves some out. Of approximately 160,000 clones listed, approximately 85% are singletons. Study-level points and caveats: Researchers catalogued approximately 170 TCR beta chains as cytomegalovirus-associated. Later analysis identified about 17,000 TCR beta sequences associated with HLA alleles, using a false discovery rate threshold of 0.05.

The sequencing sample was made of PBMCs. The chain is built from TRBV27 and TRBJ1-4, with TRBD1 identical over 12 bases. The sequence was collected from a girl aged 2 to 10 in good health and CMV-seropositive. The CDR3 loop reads CASSLCGTGGFPNEKLFF. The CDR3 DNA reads TGTGCCAGCAGTTTATGTGGGACAGGGGGCTTCCCTAATGAAAAACTGTTTTTT.